This T cell receptor beta chain was documented in a study of blood T cell repertoires in COVID-19. For the study at large: Italy, Spain and the United States were the sources of the convalescent and acute COVID-19 samples. PBMCs, B-cell-depleted T cells, or T cells provided the cDNA or gDNA that made up the material.

Original processing notes: Amplification from reference gene primers served as the basis for estimated nucleated cell counts. Assay used: immunoSEQ multiplex PCR; TCRdb lists only in-frame clones, some missing. V and J calls and clone size are those listed in that table; D and trimming were worked out from the DNA. The data show 55,000 to 90,000 clones, approximately 86% seen once. The sequenced sample was peripheral blood. The TCR sequence derives from an older woman with acute or convalescent COVID-19.

DNA of the CDR3: TGTGCCAGCAGAGTAGGGGTCAACACCGGGGAGCTGTTTTTT. Residues: CASRVGVNTGELFF. This chain uses TRBV28 with TRBJ2-2; a weak D match, TRBD1 (5 bases). This CDR3 is built from 14 residues. Germline CDR1 reads MDHEN; CDR2 reads SYDVKM. V lost 6 bases to trimming and J lost 2 bases, with 10 bases between them.